The TCR beta chain described here comes from a study of Tregs in tolerant kidney transplant recipients. In this sample, this clone turned up once. Its target is unknown. Study outcomes and limitations: Activated donor B cell expansion appeared to reveal the most relevant donor-specific TCRbeta repertoire. No direct test of biological reproducibility was done here.

Data came from immunoSEQ multiplex PCR; TCRdb stores just in-frame clones and leaves some out. Of 200,000 to 300,000 clones in the sample, more than 65% are singletons; the top ten hold over 0.5%. CDR3 length: 13 residues. CDR1 and CDR2 (germline): SGHTA, FQGNSA. Trimming took 7 bases from V and 7 from J; bases not matched to a gene: 7. The chain carries TRBV7-2 and TRBJ2-1; 7 bases align to TRBD2. The sequencing input was CD4+ T cells from blood. The sequence derives from a human donor in good health. The CDR3 loop reads CASKTRGGNEQFF. As DNA, the CDR3 is TGTGCCAGCAAAACTAGGGGAGGGAATGAGCAGTTCTTC.